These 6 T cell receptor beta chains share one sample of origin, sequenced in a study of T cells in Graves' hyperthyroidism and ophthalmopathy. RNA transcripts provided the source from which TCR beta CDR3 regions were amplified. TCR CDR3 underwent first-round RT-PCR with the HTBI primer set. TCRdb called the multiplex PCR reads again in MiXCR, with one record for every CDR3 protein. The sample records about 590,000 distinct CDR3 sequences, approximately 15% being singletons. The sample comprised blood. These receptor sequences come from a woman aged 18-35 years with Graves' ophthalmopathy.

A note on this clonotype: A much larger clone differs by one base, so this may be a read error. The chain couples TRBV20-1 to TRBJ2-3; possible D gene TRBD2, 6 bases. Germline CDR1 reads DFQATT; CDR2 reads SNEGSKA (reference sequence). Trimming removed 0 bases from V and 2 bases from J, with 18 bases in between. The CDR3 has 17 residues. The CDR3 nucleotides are TGCAGTGCTAGAGATGGTTTCGGCGGAGGGGCCACAGATACGCAGTATTTT. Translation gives CSARDGFGGGATDTQYF.

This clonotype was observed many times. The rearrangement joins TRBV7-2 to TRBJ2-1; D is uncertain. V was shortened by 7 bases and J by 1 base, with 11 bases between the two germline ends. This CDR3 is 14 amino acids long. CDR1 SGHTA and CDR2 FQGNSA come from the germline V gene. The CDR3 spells CASTPGDSYNEQFF. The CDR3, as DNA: TGTGCCAGCACACCGGGTGATTCCTACAATGAGCAGTTCTTC.

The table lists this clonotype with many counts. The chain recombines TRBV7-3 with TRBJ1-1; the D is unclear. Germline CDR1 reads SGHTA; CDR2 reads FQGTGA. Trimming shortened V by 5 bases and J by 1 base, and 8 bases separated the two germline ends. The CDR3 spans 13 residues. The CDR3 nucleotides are TGTGCCAGCAGCCGGCACGGGAACACTGAAGCTTTCTTT. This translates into CASSRHGNTEAFF. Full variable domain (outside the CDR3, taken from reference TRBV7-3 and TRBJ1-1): GAGVSQTPSNKVTEKGKYVELRCDPISGHTALYWYRQSLGQGPEFLIYFQGTGAADDSGLPNDRFFAVRPEGSVSTLKIQRTERGDSAVYLCASSRHGNTEAFFGQGTRLTVV.

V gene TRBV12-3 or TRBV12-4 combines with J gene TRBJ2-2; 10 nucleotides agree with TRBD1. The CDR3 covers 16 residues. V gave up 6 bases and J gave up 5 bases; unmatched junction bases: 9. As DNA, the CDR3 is TGTGCCAGCAGCCCGAGACAGGGGGCGAGGACCGGGGAGCTGTTTTTT. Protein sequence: CASSPRQGARTGELFF.

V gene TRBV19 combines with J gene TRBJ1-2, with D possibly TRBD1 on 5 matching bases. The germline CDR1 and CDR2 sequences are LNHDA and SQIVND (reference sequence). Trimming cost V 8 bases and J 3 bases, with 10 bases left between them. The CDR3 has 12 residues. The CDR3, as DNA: TGTGCCAGTTCTTGGGGGTACTATGGCTACACCTTC. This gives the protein CASSWGYYGYTF.

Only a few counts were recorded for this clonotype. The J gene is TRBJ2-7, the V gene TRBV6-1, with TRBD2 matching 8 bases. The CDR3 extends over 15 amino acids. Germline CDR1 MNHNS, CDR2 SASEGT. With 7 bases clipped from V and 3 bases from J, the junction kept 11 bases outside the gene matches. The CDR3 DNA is TGTGCCAGCACCGAGGGCGGGGGGCACAGCTACGAGCAGTACTTC. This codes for CASTEGGGHSYEQYF.